This TCR beta chain came from a study of shared clonotypes between healthy human individuals. Broader study findings: It was the few donors that limited the genetic and exposure-history diversity represented.

Trimming removed 2 bases from V and 3 bases from J, with 10 bases in between. Germline V lookup: CDR1 SEHNR, CDR2 FQNEAQ (reference sequence). This CDR3 contains 15 residues. Naive CD4+ cells were CD45RA-selected; the remaining cells were memory. Only in-frame clones appear in the TCRdb table, and some are missing; sequencing was by immunoSEQ multiplex PCR. Of about 1 million clones listed, about 80% were seen once; the top ten hold approximately 1.5%. Turning to this clone: The antigen remains unidentified.

The source is a man aged 18-30 years in good health. The sample comprised memory CD4+ T cells sorted from blood. The sample's subset: CD45RA-negative fraction. This chain joins TRBV7-9 and TRBJ2-2; D gene ambiguous. As DNA, the CDR3 is TGTGCCAGCAGCTTAAACAGTTGGGACACCGGGGAGCTGTTTTTT. Its protein is CASSLNSWDTGELFF.